Following are 24 T cell receptor beta chains from one sample sequenced in a study of blood T cell repertoires in COVID-19. Clones were read by immunoSEQ multiplex PCR, and TCRdb kept only the in-frame ones, dropping some. This repertoire shows tens of thousands of clones, roughly 89% found once; its top ten account for approximately 7.3%. The material sequenced was peripheral blood. These receptors originate from a human donor in a cohort sampled during active COVID-19.

The chain joins TRBV23-1 to TRBJ1-5; D is unresolved. TRBV23-1 is given ORF status, its function remaining uncertain. Trimming stripped 0 bases from V and 6 bases from J, with 6 bases between. The CDR3 contains 13 residues. The CDR3 DNA sequence: TGCGCCAGCAGTCAATCGGGCTTTCAGCCCCAGCATTTT. As protein: CASSQSGFQPQHF.

The chain has TRBV6-5 and TRBJ1-2, with D possibly TRBD1 on 6 matching bases. Trimming took off 5 bases at V and 3 bases at J, with 13 bases between the two ends. The CDR3 spans 14 residues. CDR1 and CDR2 (germline): MNHEY, SVGAGI. The chain's CDR3 is CASSRHREDYGYTF. The CDR3 DNA reads TGTGCCAGCAGTCGACACAGGGAAGACTATGGCTACACCTTC.

The rearrangement joins TRBV9 to TRBJ2-5, with 11 positions matching TRBD2. V lost 4 bases and J lost 5; bases outside the gene matches: 4. Per the germline V gene, CDR1 is SGDLS and CDR2 is YYNGEE. This CDR3 has 14 amino acids. The chain's CDR3 is CASSLWTSGETQYF. CDR3 in DNA: TGTGCCAGCAGCCTTTGGACTAGCGGGGAGACCCAGTACTTC.

The rearrangement uses TRBV6-2 or TRBV6-3 and TRBJ2-1; 13 bases map to TRBD2. The CDR3 totals 16 residues. Germline V lookup: CDR1 MNHEY, CDR2 SVGEGT. The ends lost 2 bases at V and 6 bases at J; junction bases unmatched: 4. CDR3 in DNA: TGTGCCAGCAGTTACCCTGGACTAGCGGGAGCCAATGAGCAGTTCTTC. Translating it yields CASSYPGLAGANEQFF.

The rearrangement uses TRBV28 and TRBJ2-1; TRBD1 is a possible D gene (6 bases). Germline V gene data show CDR1 as MDHEN and CDR2 as SYDVKM. With 7 bases removed from V and 6 bases from J, the gap between germline ends came to 19 bases. The CDR3 spans 15 residues. The CDR3 DNA follows: TGTGCCAGCACCTCCATCAGGGGTTCGTCCAATGAGCAGTTCTTC. Its translation: CASTSIRGSSNEQFF.

The chain couples TRBV6-6 to TRBJ2-7; the match to TRBD1 covers 8 bases. This CDR3 is built from 13 residues. Germline loops: CDR1 MNHNY, CDR2 SVGAGI (reference sequence). J lost 6 bases, V lost 7 bases, and 8 bases had no gene match. The CDR3 DNA reads as TGTGCCAGCATGATGGACAGGGCGCGCGAGCAGTACTTC. This sequence encodes CASMMDRAREQYF.

The J gene is TRBJ2-7, the V gene TRBV3-1 (or the pseudogene TRBV3-2); no reliable D call. The germline V and J ends were trimmed by 4 bases and 6 bases, with 7 bases remaining between them. The CDR3 has 11 amino acids. CDR1 is LGHDT, CDR2 YNNKEL, per germline (reference sequence). CDR3 sequence reads: CASSRASEQYF. The CDR3 coding sequence is TGTGCCAGCAGCCGCGCGTCCGAGCAGTACTTC.

This chain connects TRBV5-1 to TRBJ2-5, with D uncertain. CDR3 length: 14 residues. Germline V gene data show CDR1 as SGHRS and CDR2 as YFSETQ. Trimming left V 3 bases short and J 3 bases short, with 12 bases between. In DNA form, the CDR3 reads TGCGCCAGCAGCTACGACAACACAGAAGAGACCCAGTACTTC. It encodes CASSYDNTEETQYF.

This rearrangement joins TRBV5-1 to TRBJ1-3; TRBD1 is a possible D gene (6 bases). The CDR3 sequence is 15 residues long. Germline values: CDR1 SGHRS, CDR2 YFSETQ. V lost 4 bases and J lost 4, with 15 bases in between. The CDR3 nucleotides read TGCGCCAGCAGCACCAATACAGGGACGGGAAACACCATATATTTT. It codes for CASSTNTGTGNTIYF.

The chain has TRBV5-4 and TRBJ2-2; 10 bases map to TRBD2. Germline CDR1 SGHNT, CDR2 YYREEE (reference sequence). Losses at the gene ends were 2 bases for V and 6 bases for J; bases not matched to a gene: 7. This CDR3 contains 16 residues. CDR3 coding DNA: TGTGCCAGCAGCTTAGGAGCGGGGGGGCGGCCCGGGGAGCTGTTTTTT. Its protein product is CASSLGAGGRPGELFF.

This sequence joins TRBV9 and TRBJ1-3, with 9 bases fitting TRBD1. The CDR3 is 17 amino acids. Germline V lookup: CDR1 SGDLS, CDR2 YYNGEE. The trim removed 3 bases at V and 3 bases at J, leaving 10 bases unmatched. CDR3 sequence (DNA): TGTGCCAGCAGCGGAAGAAAACAGGGGGCCATTGGAAACACCATATATTTT. Its translation: CASSGRKQGAIGNTIYF.

The rearrangement uses TRBV5-4 and TRBJ2-2; TRBD2 aligns across 8 bases. V trimming: 4 bases; J trimming: 1 base; junction bases outside the gene matches: 6. Germline loops: CDR1 SGHNT, CDR2 YYREEE (reference sequence). The CDR3 loop spans 16 amino acids. The CDR3 reads CASSQGLAGNTGELFF. CDR3 in DNA: TGTGCCAGCAGCCAGGGGCTAGCGGGGAACACCGGGGAGCTGTTTTTT.

This chain links TRBV9 with TRBJ1-6, with D possibly matching TRBD1 (5 bases). The V end was cut by 3 bases, the J end by 9 bases, with 19 bases between. CDR1 SGDLS and CDR2 YYNGEE come from the germline V gene. The CDR3 length is 16 residues. CDR3 coding DNA: TGTGCCAGCAGCGAGGACACTCCTGAGGCCCTTTCACCCCTCCACTTT. This translates into CASSEDTPEALSPLHF.

The rearrangement links TRBV19 to TRBJ2-7; 8 bases map to TRBD2. CDR3 length: 14 amino acids. V lost 5 bases and J lost 3; bases outside the gene matches: 6. Germline values: CDR1 LNHDA, CDR2 SQIVND (reference sequence). The CDR3 DNA follows: TGTGCCAGTAGTCCCTCGGGAGGGGACTACGAGCAGTACTTC. It translates to CASSPSGGDYEQYF.

The chain couples TRBV4-2 to TRBJ2-7; 8 nucleotides line up with TRBD2. The CDR3 contains 13 residues. CDR1 and CDR2 from the germline V gene are LGHNA and YNFKEQ. With V trimmed by 4 bases and J by 7 bases, 6 bases remained unmatched. CDR3 nucleotide sequence: TGTGCCAGCAGCCCGGGGACTAGAGAAGAGCAGTACTTC. This codes for CASSPGTREEQYF.

The rearrangement links TRBV5-1 to TRBJ1-4; 7 positions agree with TRBD1. The CDR3 consists of 15 residues. With 4 bases clipped from V and 8 bases from J, the junction kept 11 bases outside the gene matches. Germline CDR1 reads SGHRS; CDR2 reads YFSETQ. The CDR3 nucleotides are TGCGCCAGCAGCCTGTGGCAGGGGGTCGGGGAAAAACTGTTTTTT. Protein sequence: CASSLWQGVGEKLFF.

The J gene is TRBJ1-1, the V gene TRBV6-4; TRBD1 is a possible D gene (6 bases). The CDR3 spans 17 residues. Looked up from germline, CDR1 is MRHNA and CDR2 is SNTAGT. V lost 2 bases, J lost 11 bases, and 27 bases lay in between. The CDR3 DNA reads as TGTGCCAGCAGTGACCAAGGACTGATGAATGGGGGCTGTTCGGCTTTCTTT. Amino acid sequence: CASSDQGLMNGGCSAFF.

This clone was found once. The chain has TRBV19 and TRBJ1-2; D unresolved. The germline CDR1 and CDR2 sequences are LNHDA and SQIVND (reference sequence). The CDR3 contains 13 residues. V was trimmed by 2 bases and J by 4 bases, leaving 8 bases between them. In DNA, the CDR3 is TGTGCCAGTAGTATACCGAACAGCTATGGCTACACCTTC. Translation: CASSIPNSYGYTF.

This rearrangement joins TRBV6-6 to TRBJ2-4, with TRBD1 identical over 8 bases. This CDR3 region has 14 residues. Trimming cost V 2 bases and J 9 bases; bases outside gene matches: 6. Germline V CDR1 and CDR2: MNHNY, SVGAGI (reference sequence). The CDR3 reads CASSYDMDRAIQYF. In DNA, the CDR3 is TGTGCCAGCAGTTACGACATGGACAGGGCCATTCAGTACTTC.

The chain has TRBV6-2 or TRBV6-3 and TRBJ2-7; 12 positions match TRBD2. The CDR3 spans 16 residues. V trimming: 2 bases; J trimming: 3 bases; junction bases outside the gene matches: 5. Germline-derived CDR1 and CDR2 are MNHEY and SVGEGT. CDR3 loop: CASSYRTSGTYYEQYF. For the CDR3, the DNA is TGTGCCAGCAGTTACCGGACTAGCGGGACGTACTACGAGCAGTACTTC.

The chain uses TRBV9 and TRBJ2-1; 10 bases are shared with TRBD2. CDR3 length: 17 amino acids. Germline CDR1 is SGDLS and CDR2 is YYNGEE. With 4 bases clipped from V and 3 bases from J, the junction kept 10 bases outside the gene matches. The CDR3 is CASSPRWASGSYNEQFF. CDR3 nucleotide sequence: TGTGCCAGCAGCCCGAGGTGGGCTAGCGGGAGCTACAATGAGCAGTTCTTC.

The genes are TRBV11-3 and TRBJ2-7; 10 positions match TRBD1. Germline lookup yields CDR1 SGHNT and CDR2 YENEEA. J was trimmed by 3 bases and V by 3 bases; bases with no gene match: 2. There are 14 residues in the CDR3. The CDR3 protein is CASSFGQGDYEQYF. CDR3 DNA sequence: TGTGCCAGCAGCTTCGGACAGGGGGACTACGAGCAGTACTTC.

The CDR3 sequence is CSASTSREQYF. CDR3 in DNA: TGCAGTGCTTCGACATCTCGGGAGCAGTACTTC. The rearrangement uses TRBV20-1 and TRBJ2-7; D is ambiguous. CDR1 and CDR2 (germline): DFQATT, SNEGSKA (reference sequence). Trimming removed 5 bases from V and 7 bases from J, with 12 bases in between. CDR3 length equals 11 residues.

V usage is TRBV29-1 and J usage is TRBJ2-3, with D perhaps TRBD1 (5 bases). The germline V and J ends were trimmed by 4 bases and 6 bases, with 14 bases remaining between them. CDR3 length: 13 residues. The germline V gene encodes CDR1 SQVTM and CDR2 ANQGSEA. The CDR3 sequence is CSVGQSRFDTQYF. CDR3 coding DNA: TGCAGCGTTGGACAGTCCCGATTCGATACGCAGTATTTT.